The source of this T cell receptor beta chain is a study of T cells after yellow fever vaccination. The study's findings and limits: The CD4 compartment and the CD8 compartment contained a small share of clonotypes in common. Peaking faster, on day 5 versus 15, the secondary response was nonetheless weaker.

5'RACE template switching produced TCR cDNA carrying a universal primer site and UMIs. TCRdb reanalysed the 5' RACE reads using MiXCR and keeps one entry per CDR3 protein. The sample lists 150,000 to 200,000 distinct CDR3 sequences, 9.5% to 11% occurring once. This clonotype was recorded a few times. The target antigen is unknown. V was clipped by 3 bases and J by 6 bases; unmatched bases: 4. The CDR3 has 13 amino acids. CDR1 SGHRS and CDR2 YFSETQ come from the germline V gene. This TCR was sampled from a man between 18 and 29 years old who received the YFV17D yellow fever vaccine. The chain uses TRBV5-1 and TRBJ2-7, with 9 bases that match TRBD1. The source material was CD8+ T cells sorted from PBMCs, sampled 15 days after the yellow fever booster vaccination. The chain's CDR3 is CASSWGQGFEQYV. CDR3 sequence (DNA): TGCGCCAGCAGCTGGGGACAGGGTTTCGAGCAGTACGTC.